These T cell receptor beta chains were read from a single sample in a study of blood T cells in healthy people across ages. TCRdb passed the 5' RACE reads through MiXCR, listing each CDR3 protein once. The table includes hundreds of thousands of distinct CDR3 sequences, roughly 21% detected once. Material for sequencing was blood. These receptors were taken from a man between 70 and 80 years old in good health. Each CDR3 is given with its conserved first and last residue. Fields, in order: V gene, J gene, clone size, D gene, CDR3 DNA, CDR3 protein. A D gene is named only where the DNA matches it firmly. Size is stated for part of the rows, as once, few or many counts, or as a class when the clone is expanded.

TRBV6-6	TRBJ2-5	few	TRBD1	TGTGCCAGCAGTACCCGGACAGGGCGGGTCCGAGAGACCCAGTACTTC	CASSTRTGRVRETQYF
TRBV6-5	TRBJ2-3	-	TRBD2	TGTGCCAGCAGTTCCCCGGGACTAGCGGGAGACACCAATTTT	CASSSPGLAGDTNF
TRBV5-5	TRBJ1-5	-	-	TGTGCCAGCAGCTTGGCAGAAGGTAATAGCAATCAGCCCCAGCATTTT	CASSLAEGNSNQPQHF
TRBV15	TRBJ2-1	few	TRBD2	TGTGCCACCAGCACAGGGACTACCAGTGAGCAGTTCTTC	CATSTGTTSEQFF
TRBV3-1	TRBJ2-1	few	-	TGTGCCAGCAGTCTGAGGGGTGGTGAGCAGTTCTTC	CASSLRGGEQFF
TRBV20-1	TRBJ2-2	few	-	TGCAGTGCTAGGCCCGAGGTGCGGCCGAACACCGGGGAGCTGTTTTTT	CSARPEVRPNTGELFF
TRBV20-1	TRBJ2-1	many	TRBD2	TGCAGTGCTAGAGGGACTAGCGGAGGCAATGAGCAGTTCTTC	CSARGTSGGNEQFF
TRBV6-2/TRBV6-3	TRBJ1-5	-	TRBD1	TGTGCCATCAACAGGGGTTTCGGTCAGCCCCAGCATTTT	CAINRGFGQPQHF
TRBV20-1	TRBJ1-4	few	TRBD1	TGCAGTGCTGGGGGACAGGGGTGGGAAAAACTGTTTTTT	CSAGGQGWEKLFF
TRBV7-8	TRBJ2-3	-	-	TGTGCCAGCAGCTCCGGGACAACTAGCACAGATACGCAGTATTTT	CASSSGTTSTDTQYF
TRBV12-3/TRBV12-4	TRBJ2-7	few	TRBD1	TGTGCCAGCAGTACCTGGACAGGCTTGGACGAGCAGTACTTC	CASSTWTGLDEQYF
TRBV5-1	TRBJ2-7	many	TRBD2	TGCGCCAGCAGCATGACTAGCGGGAACTACGAGCAGTACTTC	CASSMTSGNYEQYF
TRBV20-1	TRBJ1-2	few	-	TGCAGTGCCCGTCCCCCAGGTGAAAACTATGGCTACACCTTC	CSARPPGENYGYTF
TRBV29-1	TRBJ2-5	many	-	TGCAGCGTTGAAGATCACGGGGGAGAGACCCAGTACTTC	CSVEDHGGETQYF
TRBV20-1	TRBJ1-2	-	-	TGCAGTGCTAGAGAGGGGACTCTCAACTATGGCTACACCTTC	CSAREGTLNYGYTF
TRBV5-1	TRBJ1-4	few	TRBD1	TGCGCCAGCAGCCTCGGGCTGACAGGGGCTAATGAAAAACTGTTTTTT	CASSLGLTGANEKLFF
TRBV28	TRBJ2-2	-	-	TGTGCCAGCGAAACTAGAACCCCCGGGGAGCTGTTTTTT	CASETRTPGELFF
TRBV28	TRBJ2-1	many	-	TGTGCCAGCAGGATCAATGGGTATGATGAGCAGTTCTTC	CASRINGYDEQFF
TRBV7-6	TRBJ2-5	-	TRBD2	TGTGCCAGCAGCTATCCGGGACTAGCGGGAGGGCGTGGAGAGACCCAGTACTTC	CASSYPGLAGGRGETQYF
TRBV6-5	TRBJ2-7	-	TRBD2	TGTGCCAGCAGTCAACAGACTAGCGGGAGCCACGAGCAGTACTTC	CASSQQTSGSHEQYF
TRBV12-3/TRBV12-4	TRBJ2-6	many	-	TGTGCCAGCAGCTCCTCCGCCTCTGGGGCCAACGTCCTGACTTTC	CASSSSASGANVLTF
TRBV7-2	TRBJ2-7	many	-	TGTGCCAGCTTCGACAGCAGTAATGAGCAGTACTTC	CASFDSSNEQYF
TRBV20-1	TRBJ2-3	many	TRBD2	TGCAGTGTTCAACCGGGACTAACAGATACGCAGTATTTT	CSVQPGLTDTQYF
TRBV2	TRBJ2-5	few	TRBD2	TGTGCCAGCAAAAGAGGACTAGCGGGAGTAGAGACCCAGTACTTC	CASKRGLAGVETQYF
TRBV20-1	TRBJ1-2	-	-	TGCAGTGCTGCAGGGGAGATGGACTATGGCTACACCTTC	CSAAGEMDYGYTF
TRBV5-1	TRBJ1-4	few	-	TGCGCCAGCAGCAGTGACAGTACCTATAATGAAAAACTGTTTTTT	CASSSDSTYNEKLFF
TRBV5-4	TRBJ2-5	few	TRBD1	TGTGCCAGCAGCTCTATGGGACAGGACGGTAAGCAGTACTTC	CASSSMGQDGKQYF
TRBV14	TRBJ2-7	few	-	TGTGTCAGCAGCCAAGATATACTACCGATCTACGAGCAGTACTTC	CVSSQDILPIYEQYF
TRBV5-5	TRBJ1-5	-	TRBD1	TGTGCCAGCAGCTTTGAACAGGGGAATCAGCCCCAGCATTTT	CASSFEQGNQPQHF
TRBV28	TRBJ1-1	-	TRBD1	TGTGCCAGCAGTTCACCGGGGACAGGGAGCGGGACTGAAGCTTTCTTT	CASSSPGTGSGTEAFF
TRBV6-5	TRBJ2-5	-	TRBD2	TGTGCCACCCTGAGCGGGGGCCAAGAGACCCAGTACTTC	CATLSGGQETQYF
TRBV7-8	TRBJ2-5	-	TRBD2	TGTGCCAGCAGGGCTACTAGCGGTAAAGAGACCCAGTACTTC	CASRATSGKETQYF
TRBV7-9	TRBJ2-1	-	TRBD1	TGTGCCAGCAGCTTGGGTCCCCAGGGGGTTCCGTACTTC	CASSLGPQGVPYF
TRBV27	TRBJ2-1	-	-	TGTGCCAGCAGTTTTAGTTTGGCGAGGCGAGCCTCGGGAGTTAAGAATGAGCAGTTCTTC	CASSFSLARRASGVKNEQFF
TRBV20-1	TRBJ1-2	many	-	TGCAGTGTCGGAGGGGCAGGGGAGATGTTTGGCTACACCTTC	CSVGGAGEMFGYTF
TRBV6-1	TRBJ1-1	-	TRBD1	TGTGCCAGCCGGCCGGACAGGGTAAACACTGAAGCTTTCTTT	CASRPDRVNTEAFF
TRBV20-1	TRBJ2-5	-	TRBD2	TGCAGTGCTAGAGAGGGTAGCGGGACCCAAGAGACCCAGTACTTC	CSAREGSGTQETQYF
TRBV20-1	TRBJ2-3	-	-	TGCAGTGCTAGAGAGAATTACAGGGTTGAAACGCAGTATTTT	CSARENYRVETQYF
TRBV3-1	TRBJ1-6	-	TRBD1	TGTGCCAGCAGCCAGGCCTTCCCGGGACAGGGGGCCTACGGTGATTCACCCCTCCACTTT	CASSQAFPGQGAYGDSPLHF
TRBV20-1	TRBJ2-7	-	TRBD2	TGCAGTGCTAGAGATCCGAGCGGGAGCATCTACGAGCAGTACTTC	CSARDPSGSIYEQYF
TRBV15	TRBJ2-5	-	-	TGTGCCACCAGCAGAGGAGGGAAAGAGACCCAGTACTTC	CATSRGGKETQYF
TRBV14	TRBJ2-7	few	-	TGTGCCAGCAGCCAAGATCGGCTACCCATCTACGAGCAGTACTTC	CASSQDRLPIYEQYF
TRBV7-9	TRBJ2-5	-	-	TGTGCCAGCAGCTTATTAGCTCCGACAGGACAAGAGACCCAGTACTTC	CASSLLAPTGQETQYF
TRBV4-1	TRBJ2-1	few	TRBD2	TGCGCCAGCAGCCAGTACCCTAGCGGGAGGGCTACCAATGAGCAGTTCTTC	CASSQYPSGRATNEQFF
TRBV5-1	TRBJ2-3	few	-	TGCGCCAGCAGCTCCCTACAGGGTCTCGGCACAGATACGCAGTATTTT	CASSSLQGLGTDTQYF
TRBV6-6	TRBJ1-5	few	TRBD1	TGTGCCAGCAGTTACTCGACAGGGGGCGTTGTTCAGCCCCAGCATTTT	CASSYSTGGVVQPQHF
TRBV18	TRBJ1-4	few	-	TGTGCCAGCTCACCCCCCCGGGGTGAAAAACTGTTTTTT	CASSPPRGEKLFF
TRBV7-2	TRBJ2-7	-	TRBD2	TGTGCCAGCAGCTCATGGACTAGCGGGAGTAGGAACGAGCAGTACTTC	CASSSWTSGSRNEQYF
TRBV12-3/TRBV12-4	TRBJ1-2	few	-	TGTGCCAGCAGTTTCTCCCTGGGGGGCTACACCTTC	CASSFSLGGYTF
TRBV12-3/TRBV12-4	TRBJ2-5	few	-	TGTGCCAGCAGTTTAGCGACCCTACAAGAGACCCAGTACTTC	CASSLATLQETQYF
TRBV21-1	TRBJ1-2	-	-	TGTGCCAGCAGCAAAGACAGGCCAGAAGAGGGCTACACCTTC	CASSKDRPEEGYTF
TRBV9	TRBJ1-2	-	-	TGTGCCAGCAGCGTAGGAACAGTCATTAACTATGGCTACACCTTC	CASSVGTVINYGYTF
TRBV5-1	TRBJ1-4	few	-	TGCGCCAGCAGCTTGGCCGGCAGCCCCGCAACTAATGAAAAACTGTTTTTT	CASSLAGSPATNEKLFF
TRBV5-1	TRBJ1-2	-	-	TGCGCCAGCAGCTTGGCCGGGGCGTCTGTCGATGGCTACACCTTC	CASSLAGASVDGYTF
TRBV5-6	TRBJ1-4	-	-	TGCGCCAGCAGCTTCAACCCAGGGTTTGGAGAAAAACTGTTTTTT	CASSFNPGFGEKLFF
TRBV4-2	TRBJ2-7	few	TRBD2	TGTGCCAGCAGCCAACCCGGGGGACTAGACTACGAGCAGTACTTC	CASSQPGGLDYEQYF
TRBV27	TRBJ2-7	many	-	TGTGCCAGCAGTCGAACCACAGGGTTGGACGAGCAGTACTTC	CASSRTTGLDEQYF
TRBV7-3	TRBJ1-2	-	TRBD1	TGTGCCAGCAGCTTAGAACAGGGGCGCTCGCGAGACTCGATGGATGGCTACACCTTC	CASSLEQGRSRDSMDGYTF
TRBV20-1	TRBJ2-1	many	TRBD2	TGCAGTGCGCTCCTAGCGGCCAGCTCCTACAATGAGCAGTTCTTC	CSALLAASSYNEQFF